The following is a T cell receptor (beta chain) sequence with its context. Antigen specificity is unknown. The treatment is: oral pan-JAK inhibitor, 5-10 mg twice daily. Lesional scalp punch biopsies and peripheral blood were collected from alopecia areata patients. The record originates from a study of CD8+ T cells in alopecia areata. Turning to the study itself: Treatment comprised oral tofacitinib, 5 to 10 mg twice daily, in treated patients.

Germline CDR1 reads KGHSH; CDR2 reads LQKENI. The CDR3 length is 16 residues. With V trimmed by 7 bases and J by 4 bases, 11 bases remained unmatched. Study observations and caveats: Sequencing of scalp tissue also captures the resident alphabeta T cells of normal skin.

Sequencing relied on a cDNA template that was reverse transcribed from extracted RNA. Here immunoSEQ multiplex PCR was the method, and the copy in TCRdb shows in-frame clones only, minus some. The sample records 130,000 or so clones, about 85% being singletons. Sequencing was performed on CD8+ T cells sorted from blood, taken at week 4, from a patient treated with tofacitinib. This receptor was taken from a human donor with alopecia areata. J is TRBJ2-1 and V is TRBV18; 9 bases match TRBD2. CDR3 sequence: CASFPPPSGVYNEQFF. The CDR3 DNA is TGTGCCAGCTTCCCACCTCCTAGCGGGGTATACAATGAGCAGTTCTTC.